What follows describes a single TCR beta chain. This clonotype has only a few counts. The antigen this receptor binds is unknown. One base away there is no much larger clone; base qualities are not given. The ophthalmopathy patients had moderately to severely active disease, with a Clinical Activity Score of 3 or higher, a NOSPECS grade of 4 or higher, and a disease duration of less than 3 months. Patients with other autoimmune diseases, uncontrolled infections, pregnancy or lactation were excluded from the study. Diagnosis relied on clinical symptoms, serum thyroxine, TRAb, thyroid ultrasound and orbital computed tomography. Ficoll-Paque density gradient centrifugation was used to isolate PBMCs from around 10 ml of fresh peripheral blood. Trizol reagent was used to extract the total RNA, and its quality was then checked on an Agilent 2100 Bioanalyzer. The V and J ends are trimmed by 4 bases and 0 bases, leaving 7 bases between them. CDR3 length: 13 amino acids, cysteine to phenylalanine. Of the read, only the CDR3 DNA is kept; its 39 bases are in frame from base 1. The germline V gene (reference sequence) specifies DFQATT as CDR1 and SNEGSKA as CDR2.

This entry is derived from a study of Graves' ophthalmopathy and Graves' hyperthyroidism (dated by TCRdb to the late 2010s). About the investigation overall: Peripheral blood was collected before any treatment was given, at the time of initial diagnosis. TCR beta repertoire signatures were used to distinguish Graves' ophthalmopathy from Graves' hyperthyroidism and to predict progression to ophthalmopathy. For independent validation, a separate cohort was made up of about 18 hyperthyroidism patients plus 17 patients who later progressed from hyperthyroidism to ophthalmopathy. In total, 120 to 150 blood samples were TCR-sequenced: approximately 42 ophthalmopathy, 75 hyperthyroidism and some 17 hyperthyroidism-to-ophthalmopathy patients. Once sampling was done, hyperthyroidism patients were given methimazole at a starting dose of 30 mg daily, while ophthalmopathy patients were given high-dose intravenous methylprednisolone. To explore V-J signatures distinguishing ophthalmopathy from hyperthyroidism, a discovery set of 100 patients (around 42 ophthalmopathy, around 55 stable hyperthyroidism) was enrolled. In five or six hyperthyroidism patients, T-cell repertoires of thyroid tissue and blood were compared. Overall results and qualifications from the work: In validation, the model predicted ophthalmopathy progression with over 60% sensitivity and approximately 72% specificity; eleven to twelve predicted patients were CT-confirmed with GO in a median of 6.5 months. No statistical method was used to predetermine the sample size, and group allocation was not hidden from the investigators. Ophthalmopathy was separated from stable hyperthyroidism by the 13-signature model with 85% to 90% sensitivity and about 81% specificity in cross-validation and with 80%/75% in the test set. Most of the expanded thyroid clonotypes with a frequency above 0.001 were also detected in blood, and it was suggested that the thyroid immune response may be reflected by blood repertoires.

For repertoire sequencing, the TCR beta CDR3 regions were amplified from RNA transcripts. A first-round RT-PCR used HTBI primers with the Qiagen OneStep RT-PCR kit, followed by a second-round multiplex PCR, size selection and purification. Sequencing of the libraries was carried out on an Illumina HiSeq2000 in paired-end mode with 100 bp reads. Regarding the original processing steps: SOAPnuke was used for read processing, and reads with adapters, uncalled bases, a mean Phred below 15, or no exact constant-primer or identifier match were discarded. COPE v1.2.5 was used to merge the high-quality paired reads. Clonotypes were defined as unique nucleotide sequences and were aligned to IMGT TRB V, D and J references using MiTCR v1.1. The analysis was limited to V-J combinations with a frequency above 0.0001, which together covered roughly 99% of the repertoires. A TCR clonal expansion and chaos score per V-J combination was defined as the ratio of F50 clonal expansion to chaos observed in the TCRdist matrix. Welch's t-statistics and random forest were used to reduce the features to about 12 V-J combinations, which were then used as input to a naive Bayes classifier. The similarity between thyroid and blood repertoires was quantified using the Morisita-Horn index. The public reads were run again by TCRdb, first through fastp at Q25 and then through MiXCR, and only productive beta chains were kept. One record per CDR3 amino acid sequence lists the most common genes and DNA. TCRdb assigned the V and J calls; the authors' analysis was not used. A total of 500,000 to 800,000 distinct CDR3 sequences appear in this sample, about two fifths of them only once. The top ten hold 3% to 4% of the sample.

Input material: peripheral blood. The TCR sequence derives from an adult man with Graves' ophthalmopathy. The chain links TRBV20-1 with TRBJ1-5; the D gene is unclear. The DNA is TGCAGTGCTATAGAGGTTAGCAATCAGCCCCAGCATTTT. This is translated as CSAIEVSNQPQHF.